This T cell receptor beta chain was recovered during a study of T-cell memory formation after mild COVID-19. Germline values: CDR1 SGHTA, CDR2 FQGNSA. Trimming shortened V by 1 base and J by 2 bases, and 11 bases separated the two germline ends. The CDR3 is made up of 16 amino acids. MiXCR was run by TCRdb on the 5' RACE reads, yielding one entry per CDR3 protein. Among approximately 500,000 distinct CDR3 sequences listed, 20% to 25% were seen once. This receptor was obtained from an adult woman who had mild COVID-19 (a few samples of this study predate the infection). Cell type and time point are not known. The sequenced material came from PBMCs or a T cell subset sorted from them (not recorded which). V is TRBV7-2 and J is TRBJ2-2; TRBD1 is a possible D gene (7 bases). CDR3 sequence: CASSLVGGGNTGELFF. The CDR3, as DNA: TGTGCCAGCAGCTTAGTAGGAGGGGGCAACACCGGGGAGCTGTTTTTT. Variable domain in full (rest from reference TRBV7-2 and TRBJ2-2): GAGVSQSPSNKVTEKGKDVELRCDPISGHTALYWYRQSLGQGLEFLIYFQGNSAPDKSGLPSDRFSAERTGGSVSTLTIQRTQQEDSAVYLCASSLVGGGNTGELFFGEGSRLTVL.